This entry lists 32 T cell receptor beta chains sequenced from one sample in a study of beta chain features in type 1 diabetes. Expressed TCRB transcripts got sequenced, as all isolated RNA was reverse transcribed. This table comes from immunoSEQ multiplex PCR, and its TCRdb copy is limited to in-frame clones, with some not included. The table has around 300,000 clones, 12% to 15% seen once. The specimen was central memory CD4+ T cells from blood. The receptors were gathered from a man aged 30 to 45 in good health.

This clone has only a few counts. The DNA of the CDR3 is TGTGCCAGCAGCAGCGGTAATACGCAGTATTTT. Encoded protein: CASSSGNTQYF. The V call is TRBV6-4, the J call TRBJ2-3, with a weak D call TRBD2 (5 bases). The CDR3 covers 11 residues. Germline V gene data show CDR1 as MRHNA and CDR2 as SNTAGT. Trimming removed 6 bases from V and 7 bases from J, with 8 bases in between.

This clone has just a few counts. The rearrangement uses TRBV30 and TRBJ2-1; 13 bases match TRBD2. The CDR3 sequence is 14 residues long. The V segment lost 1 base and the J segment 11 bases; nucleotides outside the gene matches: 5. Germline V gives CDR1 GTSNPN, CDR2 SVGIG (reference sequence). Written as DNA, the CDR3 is TGTGCCTGGAGTGGCAGACTAGCGGGGGGAAAGCAGTTCTTC. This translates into CAWSGRLAGGKQFF.

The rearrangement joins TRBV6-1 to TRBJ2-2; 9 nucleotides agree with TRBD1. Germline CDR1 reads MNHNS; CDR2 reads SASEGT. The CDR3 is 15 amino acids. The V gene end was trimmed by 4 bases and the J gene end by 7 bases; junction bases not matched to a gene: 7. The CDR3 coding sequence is TGTGCCAGCAGTGTAGGACAGGGGTCAGACGGGGAGCTGTTTTTT. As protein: CASSVGQGSDGELFF.

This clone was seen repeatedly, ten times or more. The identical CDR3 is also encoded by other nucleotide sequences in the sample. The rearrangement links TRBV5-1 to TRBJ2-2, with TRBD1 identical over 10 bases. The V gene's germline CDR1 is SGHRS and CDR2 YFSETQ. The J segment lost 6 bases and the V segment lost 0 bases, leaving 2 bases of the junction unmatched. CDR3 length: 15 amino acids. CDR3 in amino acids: CASSLGQGAAGELFF. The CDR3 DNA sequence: TGCGCCAGCAGCTTGGGACAGGGGGCAGCCGGGGAGCTGTTTTTT. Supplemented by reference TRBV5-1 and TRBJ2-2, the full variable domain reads KAGVTQTPRYLIKTRGQQVTLSCSPISGHRSVSWYQQTPGQGLQFLFEYFSETQRNKGNFPGRFSGRQFSNSRSEMNVSTLELGDSALYLCASSLGQGAAGELFFGEGSRLTVL.

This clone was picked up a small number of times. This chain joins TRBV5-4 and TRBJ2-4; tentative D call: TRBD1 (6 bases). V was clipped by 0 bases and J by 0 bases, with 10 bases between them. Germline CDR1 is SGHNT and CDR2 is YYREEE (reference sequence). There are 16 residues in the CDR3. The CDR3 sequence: CASSLGTELAKNIQYF. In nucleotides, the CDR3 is TGTGCCAGCAGCTTGGGGACAGAGCTAGCCAAAAACATTCAGTACTTC.

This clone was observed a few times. The DNA for the CDR3 is TGTGCCAGCAGCCCTAAACTAGCGGGAGACGTCAATGAGCAGTTCTTC. Its protein product is CASSPKLAGDVNEQFF. The chain couples TRBV9 to TRBJ2-1; 11 nucleotides agree with TRBD2. The CDR3 is 16 amino acids. The germline CDR1 and CDR2 sequences are SGDLS and YYNGEE. V lost 4 bases and J lost 6; bases outside the gene matches: 9.

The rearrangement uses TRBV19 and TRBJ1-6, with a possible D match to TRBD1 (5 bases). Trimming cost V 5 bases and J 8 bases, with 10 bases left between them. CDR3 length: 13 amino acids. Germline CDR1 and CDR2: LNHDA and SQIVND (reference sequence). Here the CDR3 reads CASSARRDSPLHF. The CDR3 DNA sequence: TGTGCCAGTAGTGCCCGCAGGGATTCACCCCTCCACTTT.

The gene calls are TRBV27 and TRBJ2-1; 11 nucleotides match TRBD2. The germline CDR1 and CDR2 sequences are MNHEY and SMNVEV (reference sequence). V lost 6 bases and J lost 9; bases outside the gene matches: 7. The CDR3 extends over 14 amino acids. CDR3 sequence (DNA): TGTGCCAGCAGAATAGCGGGAGGGCCACGTGAGCAGTTCTTC. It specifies CASRIAGGPREQFF.

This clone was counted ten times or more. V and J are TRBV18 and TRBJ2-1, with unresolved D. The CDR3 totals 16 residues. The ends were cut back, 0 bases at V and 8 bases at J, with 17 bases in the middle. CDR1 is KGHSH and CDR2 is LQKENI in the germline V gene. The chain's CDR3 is CASSPPLLARFHEQFF. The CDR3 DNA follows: TGTGCCAGCTCACCACCGTTGTTAGCCCGGTTCCATGAGCAGTTCTTC.

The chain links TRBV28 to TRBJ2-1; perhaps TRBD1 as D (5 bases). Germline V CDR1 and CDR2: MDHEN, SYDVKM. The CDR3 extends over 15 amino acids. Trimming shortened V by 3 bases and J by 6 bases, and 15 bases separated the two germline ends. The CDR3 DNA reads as TGTGCCAGCAGTTTGGGGCTAGTGCAGGGCAATGAGCAGTTCTTC. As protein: CASSLGLVQGNEQFF.

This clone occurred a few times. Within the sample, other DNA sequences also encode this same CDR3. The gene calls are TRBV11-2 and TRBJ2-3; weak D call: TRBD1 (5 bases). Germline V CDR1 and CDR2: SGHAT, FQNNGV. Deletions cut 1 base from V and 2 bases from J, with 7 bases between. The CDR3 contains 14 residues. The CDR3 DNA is TGTGCCAGCAGCTTAGGGGGCATCACAGATACGCAGTATTTT. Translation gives CASSLGGITDTQYF.

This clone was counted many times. CDR3 nucleotides: TGTGCCAGCAGCTCTGATACGGGAAGTTACGAGCAGTACGTC. This sequence encodes CASSSDTGSYEQYV. The chain recombines TRBV7-2 with TRBJ2-7, with D perhaps TRBD2 (5 bases). This CDR3 is 14 amino acids long. Trimming cost V 4 bases and J 4 bases, with 14 bases left between them. Germline CDR1 is SGHTA and CDR2 is FQGNSA.

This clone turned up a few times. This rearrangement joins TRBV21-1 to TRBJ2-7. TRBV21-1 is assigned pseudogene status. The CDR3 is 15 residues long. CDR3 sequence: CASSKWESSSYEQYV. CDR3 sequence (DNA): TGTGCCAGCAGCAAATGGGAATCAAGCTCCTACGAGCAGTACGTC.

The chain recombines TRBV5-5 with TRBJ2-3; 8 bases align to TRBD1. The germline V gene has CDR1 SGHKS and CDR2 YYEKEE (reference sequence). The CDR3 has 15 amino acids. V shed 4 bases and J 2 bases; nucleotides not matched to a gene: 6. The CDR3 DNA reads TGTGCCAGCAGCCAGAGACAGGGGATCACAGATACGCAGTATTTT. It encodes CASSQRQGITDTQYF.

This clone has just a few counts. The CDR3 loop reads CASSVTPQLAGGGNEQFF. As DNA, the CDR3 is TGTGCCAGCAGCGTGACTCCCCAACTAGCGGGAGGGGGTAATGAGCAGTTCTTC. The rearrangement links TRBV9 to TRBJ2-1, with TRBD2 matching 13 bases. The V gene's germline CDR1 is SGDLS and CDR2 YYNGEE. V gave up 2 bases and J gave up 7 bases; unmatched junction bases: 12. This CDR3 is 18 amino acids long. Together with reference TRBV9 and TRBJ2-1, the CDR3 gives the full variable domain: DSGVTQTPKHLITATGQRVTLRCSPRSGDLSVYWYQQSLDQGLQFLIQYYNGEERAKGNILERFSAQQFPDLHSELNLSSLELGDSALYFCASSVTPQLAGGGNEQFFGPGTRLTVL.

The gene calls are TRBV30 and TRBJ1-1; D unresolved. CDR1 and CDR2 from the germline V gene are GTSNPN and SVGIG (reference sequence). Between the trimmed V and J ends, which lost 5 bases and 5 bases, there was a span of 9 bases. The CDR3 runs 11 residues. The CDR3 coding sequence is TGTGCCTGGGCGAAAAGGACTGAAGCTTTCTTT. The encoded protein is CAWAKRTEAFF.

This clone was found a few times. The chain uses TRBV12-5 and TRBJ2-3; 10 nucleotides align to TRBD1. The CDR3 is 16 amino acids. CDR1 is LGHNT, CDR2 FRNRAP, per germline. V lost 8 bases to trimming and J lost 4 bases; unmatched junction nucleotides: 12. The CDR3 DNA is TGTGCTAGTAGAAAGCCGGGACAGGGGCTGCCAGATACGCAGTATTTT. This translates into CASRKPGQGLPDTQYF.

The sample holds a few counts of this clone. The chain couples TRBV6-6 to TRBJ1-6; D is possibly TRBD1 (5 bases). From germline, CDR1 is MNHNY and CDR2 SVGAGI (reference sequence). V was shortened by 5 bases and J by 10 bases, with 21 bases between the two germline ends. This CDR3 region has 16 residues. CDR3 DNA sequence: TGTGCCAGCAGTCGGACCCGAGCGAGGGGTCTGTCACCCCTCCACTTT. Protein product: CASSRTRARGLSPLHF.

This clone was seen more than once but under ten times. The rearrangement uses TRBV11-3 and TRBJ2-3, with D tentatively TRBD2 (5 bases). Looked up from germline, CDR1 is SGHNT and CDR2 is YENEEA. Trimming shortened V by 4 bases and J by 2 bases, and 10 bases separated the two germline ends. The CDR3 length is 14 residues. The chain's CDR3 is CASSYGAVTDTQYF. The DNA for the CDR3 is TGTGCCAGCAGCTACGGAGCGGTCACAGATACGCAGTATTTT.

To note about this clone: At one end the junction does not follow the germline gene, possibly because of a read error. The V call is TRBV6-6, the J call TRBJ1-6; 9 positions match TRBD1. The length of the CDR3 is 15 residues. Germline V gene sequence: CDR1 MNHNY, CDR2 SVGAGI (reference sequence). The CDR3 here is CAISESDRGDSPLHF. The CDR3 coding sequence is TGTGCCATCAGTGAGTCGGACAGGGGAGATTCACCCCTCCACTTT.

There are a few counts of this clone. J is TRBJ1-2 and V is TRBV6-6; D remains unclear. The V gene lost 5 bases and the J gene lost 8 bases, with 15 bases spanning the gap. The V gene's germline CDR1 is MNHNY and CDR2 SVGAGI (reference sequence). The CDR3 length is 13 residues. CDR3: CASSAQSPGGYTF. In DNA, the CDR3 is TGTGCCAGCAGTGCCCAGTCCCCGGGAGGCTACACCTTC.

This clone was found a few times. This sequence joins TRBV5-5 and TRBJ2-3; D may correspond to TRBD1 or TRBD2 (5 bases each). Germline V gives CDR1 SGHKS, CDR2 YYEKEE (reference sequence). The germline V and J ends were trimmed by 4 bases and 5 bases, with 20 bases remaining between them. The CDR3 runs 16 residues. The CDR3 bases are TGTGCCAGCAGCCGAGGGGAGAGTGGCGCAGTAGATACGCAGTATTTT. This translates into CASSRGESGAVDTQYF.

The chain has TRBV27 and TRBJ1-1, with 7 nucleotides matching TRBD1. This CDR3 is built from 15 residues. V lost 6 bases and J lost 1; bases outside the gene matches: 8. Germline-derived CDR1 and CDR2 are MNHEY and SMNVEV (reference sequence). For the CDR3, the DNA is TGTGCCAGCAGCCCTTCCGGGACAGCGAACACTGAAGCTTTCTTT. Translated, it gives CASSPSGTANTEAFF.

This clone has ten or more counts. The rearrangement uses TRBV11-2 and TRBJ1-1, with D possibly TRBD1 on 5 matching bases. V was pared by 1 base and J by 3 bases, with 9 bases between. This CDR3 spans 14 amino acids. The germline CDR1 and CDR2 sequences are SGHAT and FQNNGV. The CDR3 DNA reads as TGTGCCAGCAGCTTAGCAGGGATTGACACTGAAGCTTTCTTT. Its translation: CASSLAGIDTEAFF.

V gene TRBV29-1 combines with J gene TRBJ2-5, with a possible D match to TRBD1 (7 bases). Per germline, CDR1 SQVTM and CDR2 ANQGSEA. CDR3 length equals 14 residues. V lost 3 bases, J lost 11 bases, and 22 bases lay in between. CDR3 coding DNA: TGCAGCGTTGACGTAGGGACAGAAACGACTAGTCAGTACTTC. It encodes CSVDVGTETTSQYF.

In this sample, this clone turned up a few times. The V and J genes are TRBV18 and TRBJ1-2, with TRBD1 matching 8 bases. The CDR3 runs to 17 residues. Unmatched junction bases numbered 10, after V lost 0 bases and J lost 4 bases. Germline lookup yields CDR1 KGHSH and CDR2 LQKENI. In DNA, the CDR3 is TGTGCCAGCTCACCACCGGGGTCCCCAGGGACAGGCTATGGCTACACCTTC. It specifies CASSPPGSPGTGYGYTF.

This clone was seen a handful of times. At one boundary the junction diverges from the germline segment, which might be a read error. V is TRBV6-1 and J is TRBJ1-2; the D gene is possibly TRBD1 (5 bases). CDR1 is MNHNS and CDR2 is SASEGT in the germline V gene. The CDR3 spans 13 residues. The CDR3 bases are TGTGCCATCAGTGTAACCGGGACCTATGGCTACACCTTC. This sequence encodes CAISVTGTYGYTF.

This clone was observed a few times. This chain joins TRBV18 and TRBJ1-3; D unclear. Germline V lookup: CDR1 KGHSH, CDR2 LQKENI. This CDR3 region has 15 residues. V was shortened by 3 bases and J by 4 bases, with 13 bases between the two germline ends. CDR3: CASSPDWQRGNTIYF. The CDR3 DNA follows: TGTGCCAGCTCACCGGATTGGCAGAGGGGAAACACCATATATTTT.

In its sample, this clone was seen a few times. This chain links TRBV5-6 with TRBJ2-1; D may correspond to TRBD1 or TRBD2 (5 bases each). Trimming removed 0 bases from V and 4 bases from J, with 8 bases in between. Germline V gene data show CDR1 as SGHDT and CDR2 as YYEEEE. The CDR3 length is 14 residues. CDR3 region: CASSLGGIYNEQFF. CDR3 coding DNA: TGTGCCAGCAGCTTGGGGGGGATTTACAATGAGCAGTTCTTC.

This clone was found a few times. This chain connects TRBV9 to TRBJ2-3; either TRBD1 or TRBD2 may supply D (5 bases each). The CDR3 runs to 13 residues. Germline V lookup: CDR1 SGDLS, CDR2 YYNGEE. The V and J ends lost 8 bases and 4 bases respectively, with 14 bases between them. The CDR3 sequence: CARLGTDADTQYF. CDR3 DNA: TGTGCCAGACTGGGGACCGACGCAGATACGCAGTATTTT.

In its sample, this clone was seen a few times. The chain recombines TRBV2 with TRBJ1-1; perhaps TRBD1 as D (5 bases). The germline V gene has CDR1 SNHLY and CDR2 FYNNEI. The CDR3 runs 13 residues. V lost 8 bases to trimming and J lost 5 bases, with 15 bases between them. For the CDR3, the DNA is TGTGCCAGCTTCGGGGGTTTTGCTACTGAAGCTTTCTTT. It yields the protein CASFGGFATEAFF.

The CDR3 DNA reads TGTGCCAGCAGCCAAGATTCCGGGTTCTATGGGAATGAGCAGTTCTTC. Translated, it gives CASSQDSGFYGNEQFF. The chain combines TRBV14 with TRBJ2-1; D is undetermined. The CDR3 has 16 amino acids. Per the germline V gene, CDR1 is SGHDN and CDR2 is FVKESK. V was clipped by 0 bases and J by 7 bases, with 16 bases between them.